These 25 T cell receptor beta chains originate from one sample sequenced in a study of T cells in Graves' hyperthyroidism and ophthalmopathy. From RNA transcripts, TCR beta CDR3 regions were amplified. When the TCR CDR3 underwent first-round RT-PCR, the HTBI primer set was used. Via MiXCR, TCRdb re-called the multiplex PCR reads, giving one row per CDR3 protein. The sample has approximately 400,000 distinct CDR3 sequences, more than 20% seen once. Sequenced material: blood. Receptors were obtained from a man aged 45 to 65 with Graves' hyperthyroidism.

This clonotype was counted a few times. The chain carries TRBV6-2 or TRBV6-3 and TRBJ2-5; the D gene is possibly TRBD1 (5 bases). This CDR3 has 13 amino acids. V lost 8 bases to trimming and J lost 5 bases, with 15 bases between them. The germline V gene encodes CDR1 MNHEY and CDR2 SVGEGT. CDR3: CASQNSRAETQYF. As DNA, the CDR3 is TGTGCCAGCCAGAATTCCAGGGCCGAGACCCAGTACTTC.

Ten or more counts support this clonotype. The rearrangement uses TRBV20-1 and TRBJ2-7; D call uncertain. The CDR3 totals 15 residues. The V gene's germline CDR1 is DFQATT and CDR2 SNEGSKA (reference sequence). With 3 bases removed from V and 2 bases from J, the gap between germline ends came to 17 bases. The CDR3 loop reads CSARLPGKGPYEQYF. The CDR3 DNA is TGCAGTGCTAGGCTTCCTGGAAAGGGCCCCTACGAGCAGTACTTC.

In its sample, this clonotype was seen a few times. The genes are TRBV5-1 and TRBJ2-1; 11 bases map to TRBD2. The CDR3 totals 16 residues. After removal of 3 bases from V and 6 bases from J, the junction contained 8 bases not matched to a gene. Germline-derived CDR1 and CDR2 are SGHRS and YFSETQ. This CDR3 reads CASSWNSGRALNEQFF. In DNA, the CDR3 is TGCGCCAGCAGCTGGAATAGCGGGAGGGCCCTCAATGAGCAGTTCTTC. Full variable domain (rest looked up from reference TRBV5-1 and TRBJ2-1): KAGVTQTPRYLIKTRGQQVTLSCSPISGHRSVSWYQQTPGQGLQFLFEYFSETQRNKGNFPGRFSGRQFSNSRSEMNVSTLELGDSALYLCASSWNSGRALNEQFFGPGTRLTVL.

J is TRBJ2-3 and V is TRBV20-1; 8 bases align to TRBD2. The CDR3 is made up of 15 amino acids. Germline trimming cut 3 bases from V and 4 bases from J; bases unmatched to any gene: 9. Per the germline V gene, CDR1 is DFQATT and CDR2 is SNEGSKA (reference sequence). In nucleotides, the CDR3 is TGCAGTGCTAGTGGTCTAGCGGGTAAAGCAGATACGCAGTATTTT. Translated, it gives CSASGLAGKADTQYF.

V usage is TRBV19 and J usage is TRBJ1-4; no firm D call. V was cut by 6 bases and J by 5 bases, with 10 bases left in between. This CDR3 contains 13 residues. The germline V gene has CDR1 LNHDA and CDR2 SQIVND (reference sequence). Written as DNA, the CDR3 is TGTGCCAGTAGGGGCAGCCTGAATGAAAAACTGTTTTTT. Translated: CASRGSLNEKLFF.

The chain links TRBV4-1 to TRBJ1-1, with TRBD1 matching 7 bases. Germline V gene lookup returns CDR1 MGHRA and CDR2 YSYEKL. This CDR3 has 14 amino acids. V trimming: 3 bases; J trimming: 5 bases; junction bases outside the gene matches: 6. In nucleotides, the CDR3 is TGCGCCAGCAGCCAGGCAGGGGGAGAAACTGAAGCTTTCTTT. The encoded protein is CASSQAGGETEAFF.

This chain links TRBV20-1 with TRBJ2-2; D is perhaps TRBD2 (6 bases). CDR1 is DFQATT, CDR2 SNEGSKA, per germline (reference sequence). The CDR3 spans 15 residues. Trimming left V 1 base short and J 3 bases short, with 12 bases between. The CDR3 region has the DNA TGCAGTGCTAGAGCCGGGGGAGGCCACACCGGGGAGCTGTTTTTT. It translates to CSARAGGGHTGELFF.

This clonotype was observed a few times. The J gene is TRBJ2-1, the V gene TRBV5-1; D might be TRBD1 (5 bases). The CDR3 length is 13 residues. The germline V gene encodes CDR1 SGHRS and CDR2 YFSETQ. Trimming removed 2 bases at V and 5 bases at J, with 8 bases between. As DNA, the CDR3 is TGCGCCAGCAGCTTCGACAGCAACAATGAGCAGTTCTTC. This encodes CASSFDSNNEQFF.

This clonotype was seen only a few times. This chain links TRBV28 with TRBJ1-4; D perhaps matches TRBD1 (6 bases). Trimming left V 1 base short and J 5 bases short, with 8 bases between. In germline, CDR1 is MDHEN, CDR2 SYDVKM. This CDR3 comprises 14 residues. CDR3 sequence reads: CASSLSGANEKLFF. CDR3 DNA sequence: TGTGCCAGCAGTTTATCAGGGGCCAATGAAAAACTGTTTTTT. The whole variable domain, remainder taken from reference TRBV28 and TRBJ1-4, is DVKVTQSSRYLVKRTGEKVFLECVQDMDHENMFWYRQDPGLGLRLIYFSYDVKMKEKGDIPEGYSVSREKKERFSLILESASTNQTSMYLCASSLSGANEKLFFGSGTQLSVL.

This clonotype was seen many times. The chain combines TRBV11-2 with TRBJ2-3; 9 bases align to TRBD2. Losses at the gene ends were 4 bases for V and 4 bases for J; bases not matched to a gene: 9. Germline V lookup: CDR1 SGHAT, CDR2 FQNNGV. The CDR3 extends over 16 amino acids. Written as DNA, the CDR3 is TGTGCCAGCAGCTCACAATTAGCGGGAGTGGCAGATACGCAGTATTTT. This encodes CASSSQLAGVADTQYF. The entire variable domain, with the rest obtained from reference TRBV11-2 and TRBJ2-3, is as follows: EAGVAQSPRYKIIEKRQSVAFWCNPISGHATLYWYQQILGQGPKLLIQFQNNGVVDDSQLPKDRFSAERLKGVDSTLKIQPAKLEDSAVYLCASSSQLAGVADTQYFGPGTRLTVL.

J is TRBJ1-2 and V is TRBV9; 8 bases are a match to TRBD1. This CDR3 has 13 residues. Germline V lookup: CDR1 SGDLS, CDR2 YYNGEE. Trimming took 3 bases from V and 4 from J; bases not matched to a gene: 2. This CDR3 reads CASSGTGRYGYTF. Written as DNA, the CDR3 is TGTGCCAGCAGCGGGACAGGGCGCTATGGCTACACCTTC.

The CDR3 protein is CASNRAGLGRDNQPQHF. As DNA, the CDR3 is TGTGCCAGCAACAGGGCAGGATTAGGTAGAGACAATCAGCCCCAGCATTTT. This rearrangement joins TRBV6-1 to TRBJ1-5; weak D call: TRBD1 (6 bases). Germline V gene sequence: CDR1 MNHNS, CDR2 SASEGT. Trimming removed 7 bases at V and 3 bases at J, with 22 bases between. The CDR3 totals 17 residues.

This clonotype was found a few times. This sequence joins TRBV6-5 and TRBJ1-5; 8 bases line up with TRBD1. CDR3 size: 14 residues. Trimming took 2 bases from V and 6 from J; bases not matched to a gene: 3. CDR1 MNHEY and CDR2 SVGAGI come from the germline V gene. The CDR3 loop reads CASSYQGAGQPQHF. The CDR3 nucleotides read TGTGCCAGCAGTTACCAGGGGGCGGGTCAGCCCCAGCATTTT.

The chain has TRBV12-3 or TRBV12-4 and TRBJ2-5, with D maybe TRBD1 (5 bases). V was clipped by 6 bases and J by 1 base, with 15 bases between them. The CDR3 runs 15 residues. The CDR3 protein is CASSQGVGTQETQYF. In DNA, the CDR3 is TGTGCCAGCAGCCAAGGGGTGGGCACCCAAGAGACCCAGTACTTC.

This clonotype came up a few times. This rearrangement joins TRBV5-4 to TRBJ2-5, with D possibly being TRBD1 (5 bases). CDR1 is SGHNT and CDR2 is YYREEE in the germline V gene (reference sequence). Trimming took off 2 bases at V and 1 base at J, with 15 bases between the two ends. The CDR3 has 16 amino acids. The CDR3 spells CASSFGSRGPQETQYF. In nucleotides, the CDR3 is TGTGCCAGCAGCTTCGGTAGTAGGGGTCCCCAAGAGACCCAGTACTTC.

The chain couples TRBV4-2 to TRBJ2-3, with TRBD1 as a possible D gene (6 bases). The germline CDR1 and CDR2 sequences are LGHNA and YNFKEQ. The CDR3 runs to 16 residues. Trimming took off 5 bases at V and 0 bases at J, with 15 bases between the two ends. CDR3 sequence reads: CASSRYGTGSTDTQYF. CDR3 bases: TGTGCCAGCAGCAGATATGGTACAGGGAGCACAGATACGCAGTATTTT.

This clonotype was picked up a small number of times. This rearrangement joins TRBV20-1 to TRBJ1-5; 8 positions agree with TRBD1. The CDR3 totals 14 residues. After removal of 7 bases from V and 0 bases from J, the junction contained 5 bases not matched to a gene. Germline V gives CDR1 DFQATT, CDR2 SNEGSKA (reference sequence). CDR3 DNA sequence: TGCAGTGTGACAGGGGTCTATAGCAATCAGCCCCAGCATTTT. Translation gives CSVTGVYSNQPQHF.

The V gene is TRBV5-1, the J gene TRBJ2-5, with 14 bases identical to TRBD2. The CDR3 loop spans 16 amino acids. Germline V gene lookup returns CDR1 SGHRS and CDR2 YFSETQ. With 4 bases clipped from V and 3 bases from J, the junction kept 5 bases outside the gene matches. The CDR3 DNA reads TGCGCCAGCAGCCATGGACTAGCGGGAGGTGAAGAGACCCAGTACTTC. Amino acids: CASSHGLAGGEETQYF.

The genes are TRBV20-1 and TRBJ2-1, with 9 positions matching TRBD2. This CDR3 comprises 17 residues. The V segment lost 1 base and the J segment 0 bases; nucleotides outside the gene matches: 7. Per germline, CDR1 DFQATT and CDR2 SNEGSKA (reference sequence). CDR3 sequence reads: CSARAETSGASYNEQFF. CDR3 DNA: TGCAGTGCTAGAGCTGAGACTAGCGGAGCCTCCTACAATGAGCAGTTCTTC.

The chain has TRBV19 and TRBJ2-7; possible D gene TRBD2, 6 bases. From germline, CDR1 is LNHDA and CDR2 SQIVND (reference sequence). CDR3 length: 15 residues. Trimming cost V 3 bases and J 3 bases, with 15 bases left between them. CDR3 nucleotide sequence: TGTGCCAGTAGTATGTTCGCAGGACTACACTACGAGCAGTACTTC. Amino acids: CASSMFAGLHYEQYF. Based on the CDR3 plus reference TRBV19 and TRBJ2-7, the full variable domain is DGGITQSPKYLFRKEGQNVTLSCEQNLNHDAMYWYRQDPGQGLRLIYYSQIVNDFQKGDIAEGYSVSREKKESFPLTVTSAQKNPTAFYLCASSMFAGLHYEQYFGPGTRLTVT.

V is TRBV30 and J is TRBJ2-1; D not resolved. Trimming stripped 4 bases from V and 4 bases from J, with 8 bases between. The CDR3 is made up of 12 amino acids. Germline V gives CDR1 GTSNPN, CDR2 SVGIG (reference sequence). CDR3 sequence (DNA): TGTGCCTGGACACTCACTTACAATGAGCAGTTCTTC. It yields the protein CAWTLTYNEQFF. Based on the CDR3 plus reference TRBV30 and TRBJ2-1, the full variable domain is SQTIHQWPATLVQPVGSPLSLECTVEGTSNPNLYWYRQAAGRGLQLLFYSVGIGQISSEVPQNLSASRPQDRQFILSSKKLLLSDSGFYLCAWTLTYNEQFFGPGTRLTVL.

The V and J genes are TRBV18 and TRBJ2-7; TRBD2 aligns across 8 bases. Germline-derived CDR1 and CDR2 are KGHSH and LQKENI. J gave up 6 bases and V 5 bases, and 6 bases lay outside the gene matches. The CDR3 has 13 amino acids. CDR3 sequence reads: CASSSPTSGEQYF. The CDR3 coding sequence is TGTGCCAGCTCAAGCCCAACTAGCGGCGAGCAGTACTTC.

This clonotype was detected many times. The CDR3 nucleotides are TGTGCCAGCAGCACCTACACAGGGGACTTTCTGTCAAGCGGGACCCAGTACTTC. Translating it yields CASSTYTGDFLSSGTQYF. The rearrangement joins TRBV9 to TRBJ2-5, with a weak D call TRBD1 (7 bases). V was pared by 4 bases and J by 7 bases, with 29 bases between. The CDR3 spans 18 residues. Germline CDR1 is SGDLS and CDR2 is YYNGEE.

V and J are TRBV19 and TRBJ2-7, with 7 bases matching TRBD1. This CDR3 is 14 amino acids long. The germline gives CDR1 LNHDA, CDR2 SQIVND (reference sequence). V lost 3 bases, J lost 5 bases, and 7 bases stayed unmatched. CDR3 sequence: CASSIARGIDEQYF. In nucleotides, the CDR3 is TGTGCCAGTAGTATCGCCAGGGGGATCGACGAGCAGTACTTC.

This clonotype has only a few counts. V gene TRBV27 combines with J gene TRBJ2-2, with 8 nucleotides matching TRBD2. CDR1 and CDR2 (germline): MNHEY, SMNVEV (reference sequence). V lost 3 bases and J lost 5; bases outside the gene matches: 14. CDR3 length: 18 residues. The CDR3 DNA reads as TGTGCCAGCAGTTTGTCCCCCCCGCGGGAGGCTTGGACCGGGGAGCTGTTTTTT. Protein product: CASSLSPPREAWTGELFF.